This entry lists 27 T cell receptor beta chains sequenced from one sample in a study of blood T cell repertoires in COVID-19. This table comes from immunoSEQ multiplex PCR, and its TCRdb copy is limited to in-frame clones, with some not included. Of about 310,000 clones listed, nearly 90% are singletons. Sequenced sample: peripheral blood. These receptors were obtained from a woman between 40 and 55 years old with COVID-19, enrolled during active disease.

This chain connects TRBV18 to TRBJ2-7; possible D gene TRBD2, 5 bases. Germline loops: CDR1 KGHSH, CDR2 LQKENI. This CDR3 has 15 residues. Trimming pared 3 bases from V and 3 bases from J, leaving 15 bases between. The CDR3 coding sequence is TGTGCCAGCTCACCCAGTAGAGGGTCCCTCTACGAGCAGTACTTC. Protein: CASSPSRGSLYEQYF.

This clone was seen only once. V usage is TRBV24-1 and J usage is TRBJ1-2, with a tentative D call TRBD1 (5 bases). The germline V gene encodes CDR1 KGHDR and CDR2 SFDVKD. The CDR3 is 17 residues long. V was trimmed by 2 bases and J by 8 bases, leaving 23 bases between them. The CDR3 region is CATSDSPHPAGLKGYTF. The CDR3 DNA follows: TGTGCCACCAGTGATTCCCCCCATCCGGCAGGGCTGAAGGGCTACACCTTC.

The rearrangement uses TRBV28 and TRBJ1-3; 7 bases line up with TRBD1. This CDR3 has 15 amino acids. Germline V gene lookup returns CDR1 MDHEN and CDR2 SYDVKM. V lost 2 bases, J lost 4 bases, and 5 bases stayed unmatched. Here the CDR3 reads CASSLHRGRGNTIYF. The DNA for the CDR3 is TGTGCCAGCAGTTTACACAGGGGTCGGGGAAACACCATATATTTT. The variable domain in full, completed from reference TRBV28 and TRBJ1-3, reads DVKVTQSSRYLVKRTGEKVFLECVQDMDHENMFWYRQDPGLGLRLIYFSYDVKMKEKGDIPEGYSVSREKKERFSLILESASTNQTSMYLCASSLHRGRGNTIYFGEGSWLTVV.

This chain uses TRBV5-6 with TRBJ2-7, with 7 bases aligning to TRBD1. The CDR3 spans 15 residues. Trimming removed 0 bases from V and 6 bases from J; junction bases left unmatched: 9. Germline CDR1 SGHDT, CDR2 YYEEEE. CDR3 sequence (DNA): TGTGCCAGCAGCTTGGCCCCGGGACAGTCGGTCGAGCAGTACTTC. Its translation: CASSLAPGQSVEQYF.

This chain uses TRBV6-6 with TRBJ1-6; 10 bases map to TRBD1. The length of the CDR3 is 16 residues. Germline values: CDR1 MNHNY, CDR2 SVGAGI (reference sequence). The V gene end was trimmed by 7 bases and the J gene end by 9 bases; junction bases not matched to a gene: 12. The DNA of the CDR3 is TGTGCCAGCAAGAGCCCGGGACAGGGGATCTCTTCACCCCTCCACTTT. Residues: CASKSPGQGISSPLHF.

V is TRBV27 and J is TRBJ2-1, with D possibly TRBD1 on 6 matching bases. CDR3 length equals 16 residues. From germline, CDR1 is MNHEY and CDR2 SMNVEV (reference sequence). Trimming took 6 bases from V and 1 from J, leaving 16 bases between them. This CDR3 is CASSSGTQVSYNEQFF. The CDR3 DNA reads TGTGCCAGCAGCTCTGGGACACAGGTTTCCTACAATGAGCAGTTCTTC.

The chain employs TRBV4-1 and TRBJ1-5, with D unresolved. This CDR3 has 14 amino acids. Germline V gene sequence: CDR1 MGHRA, CDR2 YSYEKL. The germline V and J ends were trimmed by 2 bases and 5 bases, with 10 bases remaining between them. The CDR3 nucleotides read TGCGCCAGCAGCCAAACGGAGATTTATCAGCCCCAGCATTTT. This encodes CASSQTEIYQPQHF.

The genes are TRBV5-3 and TRBJ2-2; TRBD1 is a possible D gene (6 bases). TRBV5-3 is marked as an open reading frame, function uncertain. This CDR3 has 18 amino acids. Trimming pared 1 base from V and 5 bases from J, leaving 21 bases between. In DNA form, the CDR3 reads TGTGCCAGAAGCTTGAAGGTCAGGGGCCTAAAAATTACCGGGGAGCTGTTTTTT. Residues: CARSLKVRGLKITGELFF.

The chain joins TRBV6-5 to TRBJ1-1; D perhaps matches TRBD1 (6 bases). The CDR3 totals 15 residues. CDR1 and CDR2 (germline): MNHEY, SVGAGI. Trimming pared 0 bases from V and 11 bases from J, leaving 19 bases between. This CDR3 reads CASSYSNRAILGAFF. The CDR3 DNA follows: TGTGCCAGCAGTTACTCGAACAGGGCAATTTTAGGGGCTTTCTTT.

The chain links TRBV19 to TRBJ2-1, with 9 bases that match TRBD2. The CDR3 runs to 16 residues. Unmatched junction bases numbered 6, after V lost 1 base and J lost 5 bases. CDR1 is LNHDA and CDR2 is SQIVND in the germline V gene (reference sequence). Written as DNA, the CDR3 is TGTGCCAGTAGTATAGGCCTAGCGGGGACGAACAATGAGCAGTTCTTC. Translating it yields CASSIGLAGTNNEQFF.

The chain joins TRBV10-1 to TRBJ1-5, with a possible D match to TRBD1 (6 bases). The V end lost 8 bases, the J end lost 3 bases, and 23 bases lay between the germline ends. The CDR3 spans 17 residues. Germline lookup yields CDR1 WNHNN and CDR2 SYGVQD (reference sequence). CDR3 coding DNA: TGCGCCAGCCAGAGAAACCGACAGGTAACGAACAATCAGCCCCAGCATTTT. Amino acid sequence: CASQRNRQVTNNQPQHF.

The chain combines TRBV5-4 with TRBJ2-7; TRBD1 aligns across 8 bases. The CDR3 is made up of 14 amino acids. The junction had 8 bases not matched to a gene; V was cut back by 3 bases and J by 6 bases. Germline CDR1 is SGHNT and CDR2 is YYREEE (reference sequence). The CDR3 bases are TGTGCCAGCAGCTCCTTGGACAGGGCCGCCGAGCAGTACTTC. Translating it yields CASSSLDRAAEQYF.

The chain has TRBV5-8 and TRBJ1-6, with 10 nucleotides matching TRBD1. V was clipped by 0 bases and J by 9 bases; unmatched bases: 9. The CDR3 loop spans 17 amino acids. Germline assignment: CDR1 SGHTS and CDR2 YDEGEE. CDR3 residues: CASSLAGGTGVLSPLHF. The CDR3 DNA sequence: TGTGCCAGCAGCTTGGCCGGCGGGACAGGGGTTCTTTCACCCCTCCACTTT.

Details on this clone: The sample contains more than one DNA sequence encoding this CDR3. This chain uses TRBV6-5 with TRBJ1-1; maybe TRBD1 (6 bases). Germline V CDR1 and CDR2: MNHEY, SVGAGI. The CDR3 is 14 residues long. Trimming took 5 bases from V and 0 from J, leaving 10 bases between them. The CDR3 reads CASSLDRLNTEAFF. The CDR3 DNA is TGTGCCAGCAGTCTCGACAGGTTGAACACTGAAGCTTTCTTT.

The chain links TRBV27 to TRBJ2-2; D is undetermined. The germline V and J ends were trimmed by 7 bases and 4 bases, with 7 bases remaining between them. Looked up from germline, CDR1 is MNHEY and CDR2 is SMNVEV (reference sequence). The CDR3 length is 12 residues. The CDR3 coding sequence is TGTGCCAGCACTGGCTTCACCGGGGAGCTGTTTTTT. Its translation: CASTGFTGELFF.

V and J are TRBV5-1 and TRBJ1-1; D not certain. Germline values: CDR1 SGHRS, CDR2 YFSETQ. The V gene lost 0 bases and the J gene lost 5 bases, with 14 bases spanning the gap. This CDR3 comprises 15 residues. The CDR3 DNA follows: TGCGCCAGCAGCTTGGCCGGGATCGAAAGGACTGAAGCTTTCTTT. It is translated as CASSLAGIERTEAFF.

This clone was seen more than once but under ten times. The chain has TRBV7-2 and TRBJ2-1; D is unresolved. Germline loops: CDR1 SGHTA, CDR2 FQGNSA. The V end lost 1 base, the J end lost 0 bases, and 13 bases lay between the germline ends. The CDR3 runs to 17 residues. The CDR3 spells CASSLVFQPSSYNEQFF. CDR3 coding DNA: TGTGCCAGCAGCTTAGTTTTCCAGCCTAGCTCCTACAATGAGCAGTTCTTC.

The rearrangement uses TRBV28 and TRBJ2-7, with 9 nucleotides matching TRBD2. V lost 8 bases and J lost 4; bases outside the gene matches: 9. The CDR3 sequence is 14 residues long. Per germline, CDR1 MDHEN and CDR2 SYDVKM. The CDR3 nucleotides read TGTGCCAGCCTGACTAGCGGAACACTTTACGAGCAGTACTTC. This codes for CASLTSGTLYEQYF.

The chain combines TRBV7-2 with TRBJ2-2, with D tentatively TRBD1 (7 bases). The V and J ends lost 0 bases and 6 bases respectively, with 11 bases between them. Germline V gene lookup returns CDR1 SGHTA and CDR2 FQGNSA. The CDR3 runs 15 residues. The CDR3 here is CASSLADREAGELFF. The CDR3, as DNA: TGTGCCAGCAGCTTAGCTGACAGGGAGGCCGGGGAGCTGTTTTTT.

There are a few counts of this clone. This chain links TRBV28 with TRBJ2-1; tentative D call: TRBD2 (7 bases). This CDR3 is 15 amino acids long. Germline V CDR1 and CDR2: MDHEN, SYDVKM. Trimming removed 2 bases from V and 7 bases from J, with 15 bases in between. In DNA, the CDR3 is TGTGCCAGCAGTTTAGCCGGGGGGCGGGTAAATGAGCAGTTCTTC. It yields the protein CASSLAGGRVNEQFF.

This sequence joins TRBV19 and TRBJ2-5, with D perhaps TRBD1 (5 bases). Trimming took 3 bases from V and 4 from J, leaving 15 bases between them. The CDR3 has 15 amino acids. CDR1 is LNHDA, CDR2 SQIVND, per germline (reference sequence). CDR3 sequence (DNA): TGTGCCAGTAGTATTTCCCCCATGGGGCGAGAGACCCAGTACTTC. It specifies CASSISPMGRETQYF.

CDR3 sequence (DNA): TGTGCCAGCAGTCTGACAGGGGGTAGCTCACCCCTCCACTTT. This gives the protein CASSLTGGSSPLHF. The rearrangement links TRBV6-6 to TRBJ1-6, with 9 bases matching TRBD1. Germline-derived CDR1 and CDR2 are MNHNY and SVGAGI (reference sequence). This CDR3 comprises 14 residues. V was pared by 5 bases and J by 10 bases, with 6 bases of the junction left unmatched.

The chain couples TRBV3-1 (or the pseudogene TRBV3-2) to TRBJ1-1; 8 bases line up with TRBD1. CDR3 length equals 19 residues. J was trimmed by 4 bases and V by 4 bases; bases with no gene match: 20. Germline assignment: CDR1 LGHDT and CDR2 YNNKEL (reference sequence). The CDR3 sequence: CASSPKVCDRGFLGTEAFF. The CDR3 DNA reads as TGTGCCAGCAGCCCCAAAGTATGTGACAGGGGATTTTTGGGCACTGAAGCTTTCTTT.

The V call is TRBV7-6, the J call TRBJ2-7, with TRBD1 identical over 11 bases. The CDR3 is 15 amino acids. Losses at the gene ends were 4 bases for V and 1 base for J; bases not matched to a gene: 3. Germline V gives CDR1 SGHVS, CDR2 FNYEAQ. The CDR3, as DNA: TGTGCCAGCAGCTCGGGACAGGGGGTTTCCTACGAGCAGTACTTC. It translates to CASSSGQGVSYEQYF. The variable domain in full, completed from reference TRBV7-6 and TRBJ2-7, reads GAGVSQSPRYKVTKRGQDVALRCDPISGHVSLYWYRQALGQGPEFLTYFNYEAQQDKSGLPNDRFSAERPEGSISTLTIQRTEQRDSAMYRCASSSGQGVSYEQYFGPGTRLTVT.

The chain has TRBV2 and TRBJ2-5; TRBD2 matches at 8 bases. J was trimmed by 4 bases and V by 6 bases; bases with no gene match: 10. The V gene's germline CDR1 is SNHLY and CDR2 FYNNEI. This CDR3 has 15 residues. This CDR3 is CASSREGRGPETQYF. The CDR3 nucleotides are TGTGCCAGCAGCCGGGAGGGCAGGGGCCCAGAGACCCAGTACTTC. Combining the CDR3 with reference TRBV2 and TRBJ2-5 gives the whole variable domain EPEVTQTPSHQVTQMGQEVILRCVPISNHLYFYWYRQILGQKVEFLVSFYNNEISEKSEIFDDQFSVERPDGSNFTLKIRSTKLEDSAMYFCASSREGRGPETQYFGPGTRLLVL.

The chain has TRBV7-2 and TRBJ2-2; D call uncertain. Per the germline V gene, CDR1 is SGHTA and CDR2 is FQGNSA. The CDR3 spans 14 residues. Trimming removed 1 base from V and 1 base from J, with 4 bases in between. DNA for the CDR3: TGTGCCAGCAGCTTAGGACAGAACACCGGGGAGCTGTTTTTT. Translated: CASSLGQNTGELFF.

The chain links TRBV9 to TRBJ1-4, with a possible D match to TRBD1 (5 bases). Looked up from germline, CDR1 is SGDLS and CDR2 is YYNGEE. V was trimmed by 0 bases and J by 6 bases, leaving 15 bases between them. CDR3 length: 16 amino acids. The CDR3: CASSVGQGRQDEKLFF. CDR3 DNA: TGTGCCAGCAGCGTAGGCCAGGGAAGGCAGGATGAAAAACTGTTTTTT.